This TCR beta chain was captured in a study of T cell responses to AZD1222 COVID-19 vaccine. Germline CDR1 SEHNR, CDR2 FQNEAQ (reference sequence). The V gene lost 3 bases and the J gene lost 11 bases, with 10 bases spanning the gap. The CDR3 is 11 residues long. Generated by immunoSEQ multiplex PCR, the TCRdb table keeps only in-frame clones and is missing some. The sample contains more than 70,000 clones, 85% to 90% of which appear only once. This TCR came from an adult who received the AZD1222 COVID-19 vaccine. V is TRBV7-9 and J is TRBJ1-1; D not certain. Sequenced material: peripheral blood, taken 28 days after the second AZD1222 dose. This CDR3 reads CASSFGAWAFF. The CDR3 DNA reads TGTGCCAGCAGCTTTGGCGCTTGGGCTTTCTTT.